The entry below describes one T cell receptor (beta chain). It was cDNA, reverse transcribed from extracted RNA, that served as the sequencing template. TCRdb keeps only in-frame clones here, not all; method: immunoSEQ multiplex PCR. The repertoire holds roughly 120,000 clones, with about 61% as singletons. These data originate in a study of CD8+ T cells in alopecia areata. V shed 6 bases and J 5 bases; nucleotides not matched to a gene: 10. The CDR3 spans 13 residues. Germline V gene sequence: CDR1 SQVTM, CDR2 ANQGSEA. The V call is TRBV29-1, the J call TRBJ2-7; 7 bases agree with TRBD1. The TCR was taken from a human donor in good health. The sample consisted of CD4+ T cells sorted from blood. CDR3 sequence: CSVRRQGRNEQYF. In DNA form, the CDR3 reads TGCAGCGTCAGGCGACAGGGAAGAAACGAGCAGTACTTC.